The clone carrying this TCR beta chain was observed many times. Using unique molecular identifiers, the investigators prepared the TCRbeta library. TCRdb analysed the PCR reads with MiXCR anew, one entry per CDR3 protein. The sample has some 200,000 distinct CDR3 sequences; around 8.9% are singletons. The sample comes from a study of T-cell reconstitution after alpha-beta-depleted transplantation in children. Germline V gives CDR1 SGHTA, CDR2 FQGNSA. The CDR3 totals 14 residues. V trimming: 9 bases; J trimming: 5 bases; junction bases outside the gene matches: 10. The gene calls are TRBV7-2 and TRBJ2-5, with 9 bases that match TRBD2. The sample consisted of PBMCs from the stem cell graft donor, taken from the stem cell graft. This TCR derives from a human donor who donated a stem cell graft to a child with SCID. CDR3 DNA sequence: TGTGCCAGTATGGGGGCTAGCGGGGTCGAGACCCAGTACTTC. This encodes CASMGASGVETQYF.